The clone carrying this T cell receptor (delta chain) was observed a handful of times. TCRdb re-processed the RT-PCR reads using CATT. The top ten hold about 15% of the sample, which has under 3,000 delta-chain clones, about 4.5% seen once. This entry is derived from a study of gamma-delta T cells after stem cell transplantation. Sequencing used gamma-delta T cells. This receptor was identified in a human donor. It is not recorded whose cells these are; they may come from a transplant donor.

The CDR3, as DNA: TGTGCCTGTGACACAATAGGGTCGGGCCCCCGTCATAAACTCATCTTT. It specifies CACDTIGSGPRHKLIF. The chain recombines TRDV2 with TRDJ1, with D possibly being TRDD1 (5 bases). Trimming took 1 base from V and 6 from J, leaving 20 bases between them. The CDR3 consists of 16 residues. Germline lookup yields CDR1 GEAIGNYY and CDR2 EKD.